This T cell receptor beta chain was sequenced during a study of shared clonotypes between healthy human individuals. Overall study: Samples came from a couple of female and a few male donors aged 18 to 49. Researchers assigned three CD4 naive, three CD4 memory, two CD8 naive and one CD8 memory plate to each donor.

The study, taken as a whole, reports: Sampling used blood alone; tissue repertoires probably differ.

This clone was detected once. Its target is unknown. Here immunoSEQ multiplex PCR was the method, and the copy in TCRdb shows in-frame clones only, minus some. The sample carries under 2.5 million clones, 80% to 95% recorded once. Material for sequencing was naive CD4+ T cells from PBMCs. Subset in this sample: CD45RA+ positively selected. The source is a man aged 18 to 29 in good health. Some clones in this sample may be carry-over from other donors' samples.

The CDR3 DNA reads as TGTGCCAGCAGCAAGTTGCCTAGCGGGGAAACCGGGGAGCTGTTTTTT. It specifies CASSKLPSGETGELFF. The chain uses TRBV9 and TRBJ2-2; TRBD2 aligns across 9 bases. The CDR3 contains 16 residues. Germline CDR1 reads SGDLS; CDR2 reads YYNGEE. The V gene end was trimmed by 4 bases and the J gene end by 5 bases; junction bases not matched to a gene: 9.